A selection of T cell receptor beta chains follows, all from one sample in a study of beta chain features in type 1 diabetes. Using immunoSEQ multiplex PCR, the repertoire was profiled, and TCRdb retains in-frame clones only, with some absent. The sample lists nearly 350,000 clones; approximately 9.7% were seen once. The sequenced sample was central memory CD4+ T cells from blood. The source of these receptors is a man aged 30 to 39 with type 1 diabetes. Each CDR3 is given with its conserved first and last residue. D genes are given only for firm matches.

V	length	J	D	CDR3
TRBV19	16	TRBJ2-1	.	CASSILAGVSYNEQFF
TRBV6-6	15	TRBJ1-5	TRBD1	CASTPGTGGDQPQHF
TRBV19	16	TRBJ1-6	.	CASSISGRTGRSPLHF
TRBV20-1	10	TRBJ1-2	.	CSAREYGYTF
TRBV19	15	TRBJ2-3	.	CASSPSWSSTDTQYF
TRBV5-1	15	TRBJ2-3	.	CASSPGGIGTDTQYF
TRBV7-9	13	TRBJ2-2	.	CASSPSRSGELFF
TRBV6-1	17	TRBJ2-1	.	CASSERGSPEVYNEQFF
TRBV7-2	16	TRBJ2-5	.	CASSLGFQRTGETQYF
TRBV6-5	15	TRBJ2-7	TRBD2	CASSSLTGGSYEQYF
TRBV5-6	17	TRBJ2-5	TRBD2	CASSAVRLAGGEETQYF
TRBV7-6	13	TRBJ2-5	.	CASSLAGRETQYF
TRBV28	16	TRBJ2-1	.	CASSTAGYRSYNEQFF
TRBV7-8	15	TRBJ1-2	.	CASSPRTDLGYGYTF
TRBV4-3	16	TRBJ1-2	.	CASSQDHLPIPYGYTF
TRBV7-9	13	TRBJ2-3	.	CASSSDFTDTQYF
TRBV14	12	TRBJ2-1	.	CASSRAGVVQFF
TRBV9	15	TRBJ1-3	.	CASSEQVSSGNTIYF
TRBV11-2	16	TRBJ2-5	TRBD2	CASSPRVSGGQETQYF
TRBV11-2	15	TRBJ2-3	.	CASSLFGGAADTQYF
TRBV7-2	15	TRBJ2-2	TRBD1	CASSQGTGEAGELFF
TRBV6-5	15	TRBJ1-2	TRBD1	CASSYSGTEVYGYTF
TRBV7-8	17	TRBJ2-3	.	CASSLRLDLTNTDTQYF
TRBV10-3	17	TRBJ2-3	TRBD2	CATWAGQRGGNDDTQYF
TRBV27	13	TRBJ2-3	.	CASGYSYTDTQYF
TRBV4-3	16	TRBJ2-5	TRBD2	CASSQDIAGGRVTQYF
TRBV7-9	15	TRBJ1-2	.	CASSLADRANYGYTF
TRBV19	16	TRBJ1-1	TRBD1	CASSPGTGGFSTEAFF
TRBV6-5	15	TRBJ2-3	.	CASGTPGLRSDTQYF
TRBV5-6	18	TRBJ2-2	TRBD1	CASSLNGRGLFRAGELFF
TRBV9	17	TRBJ2-6	.	CASSVVSGGSGANVLTF
TRBV9	16	TRBJ2-3	TRBD2	CASSPRAGDYTDTQYF
TRBV18	15	TRBJ1-5	.	CASSQESGGEQPQHF
TRBV7-2	15	TRBJ2-1	TRBD2	CASSLKRGGNNEQFF
TRBV10-3	13	TRBJ1-1	.	CAISRDMNTEAFF
TRBV7-2	13	TRBJ2-5	.	CASSPKSGETQYF
TRBV11-2	19	TRBJ2-6	.	CASSLAGIGRTSGANVLTF
TRBV5-1	15	TRBJ1-2	.	CASSLASGGRNGYTF
TRBV27	14	TRBJ1-1	.	CASSLAGARTEAFF
TRBV10-3	14	TRBJ1-2	.	CAISGQEKFYGYTF
TRBV5-8	16	TRBJ2-3	TRBD2	CASSSEPGLAADTQYF
TRBV2	12	TRBJ2-7	.	CASSPATYEQYF
TRBV6-6	15	TRBJ2-3	.	CASSYKGSSTDTQYF
TRBV29-1	15	TRBJ1-4	.	CSVEDGAGFGEKLFF
TRBV28	14	TRBJ2-7	.	CASSFLRNTYEQYF
TRBV4-1	11	TRBJ1-1	.	CASSQESEAFF
TRBV6-5	14	TRBJ1-1	.	CASSYGFVDTEAFF
TRBV5-4	15	TRBJ1-4	.	CASSLFNRADEKLFF
TRBV6-5	15	TRBJ1-4	TRBD1	CASSRRDRVVEKLFF